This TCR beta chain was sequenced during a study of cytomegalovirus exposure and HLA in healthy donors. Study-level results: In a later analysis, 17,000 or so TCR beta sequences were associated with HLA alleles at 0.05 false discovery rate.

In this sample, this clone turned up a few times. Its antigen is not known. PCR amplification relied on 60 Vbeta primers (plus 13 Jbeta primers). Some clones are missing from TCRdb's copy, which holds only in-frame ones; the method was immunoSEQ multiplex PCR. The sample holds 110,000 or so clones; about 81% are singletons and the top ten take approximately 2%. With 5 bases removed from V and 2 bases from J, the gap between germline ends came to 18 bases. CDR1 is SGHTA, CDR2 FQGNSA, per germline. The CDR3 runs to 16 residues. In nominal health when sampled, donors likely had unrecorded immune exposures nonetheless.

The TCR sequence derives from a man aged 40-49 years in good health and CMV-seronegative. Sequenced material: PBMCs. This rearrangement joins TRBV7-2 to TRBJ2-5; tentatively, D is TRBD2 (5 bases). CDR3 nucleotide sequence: TGTGCCAGCAGCCTTATGGCTCCCGGGAATCAAGAGACCCAGTACTTC. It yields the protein CASSLMAPGNQETQYF.